This T cell receptor (beta chain) was sequenced during a study of cytomegalovirus exposure and HLA in healthy donors. A remark on this clone: Its antigen is undetermined.

The V segment lost 4 bases and the J segment 3 bases; nucleotides outside the gene matches: 13. CDR3 length: 18 residues. Germline CDR1 reads SGHTA; CDR2 reads FQGTGA. The PCR was carried out with 60 Vbeta primers and 13 Jbeta primers. Sequencing used immunoSEQ multiplex PCR; TCRdb keeps in-frame clones, though not all of them. The repertoire includes 40,000 to 55,000 clones, less than 85% of them detected once, and about 7.8% sits in the top ten. Study conclusions and caveats: Per published accounts, TCR beta sequences correctly predicted the HLA-A and HLA-B alleles of most subjects. As confirmed in vitro, three CMV-associated chains were specific for CMV antigens.

This sequence originates from a man younger than 45 in good health and CMV-seropositive. Input material: PBMCs. This sequence joins TRBV7-3 and TRBJ2-2, with TRBD1 matching over 8 bases. CDR3 coding DNA: TGTGCCAGCAGCTCCCCCGAGACGACAGGGGATGACACCGGGGAGCTGTTTTTT. The encoded protein is CASSSPETTGDDTGELFF.